A selection of T cell receptor beta chains follows, all from one sample in a study of shared clonotypes between healthy human individuals. Method: immunoSEQ multiplex PCR; TCRdb's copy keeps in-frame clones and lacks some. Seen here are hundreds of thousands of clones, 72% observed once, and the top ten hold approximately 1.8%. The sample was memory CD4+ T cells sorted from blood. These receptor sequences come from a woman aged 30 to 39 in good health. Both conserved end residues are part of each CDR3. The order of the fields is D gene, V gene, clone size, J gene, CDR3 protein, CDR3 DNA. A D gene is named only where the DNA matches it firmly. Size is stated for part of the rows, as once, few or many counts, or as a class when the clone is expanded.

d_gene: -
v_gene: TRBV5-1
abundance: -
j_gene: TRBJ2-5
CDR3aa: CASSPEGGIGTQYF
CDR3nt: TGCGCCAGCAGCCCGGAGGGCGGGATCGGGACCCAGTACTTC

d_gene: -
v_gene: TRBV14
abundance: -
j_gene: TRBJ2-3
CDR3aa: CASSQVSGSSTDTQYF
CDR3nt: TGTGCCAGCAGCCAAGTTAGCGGCTCTAGCACAGATACGCAGTATTTT

d_gene: -
v_gene: TRBV7-8
abundance: -
j_gene: TRBJ2-4
CDR3aa: CASSPTRVTKNIQYF
CDR3nt: TGTGCCAGCAGCCCTACACGGGTAACCAAAAACATTCAGTACTTC

d_gene: -
v_gene: TRBV19
abundance: -
j_gene: TRBJ1-2
CDR3aa: CASTPGGQNGYTF
CDR3nt: TGTGCCAGTACCCCCGGGGGGCAAAATGGCTACACCTTC

d_gene: -
v_gene: TRBV19
abundance: few
j_gene: TRBJ1-2
CDR3aa: CATIAQNVCTF
CDR3nt: TGTGCCACTATAGCCCAGAATGTTTGCACCTTC

d_gene: -
v_gene: TRBV10-3
abundance: many
j_gene: TRBJ2-7
CDR3aa: CAISDRIPPYEQYF
CDR3nt: TGTGCCATCAGTGACCGTATACCCCCCTACGAGCAGTACTTC

d_gene: TRBD2
v_gene: TRBV7-8
abundance: few
j_gene: TRBJ2-7
CDR3aa: CASSRTSGRGHVYEQYF
CDR3nt: TGTGCCAGCAGCAGGACTAGCGGGAGAGGTCATGTCTACGAGCAGTACTTC

d_gene: TRBD1
v_gene: TRBV11-2
abundance: -
j_gene: TRBJ2-1
CDR3aa: CASRRFRDSSYNEQFF
CDR3nt: TGTGCCAGCAGAAGATTCCGGGACAGCTCCTACAATGAGCAGTTCTTC

d_gene: TRBD1
v_gene: TRBV11-2
abundance: -
j_gene: TRBJ2-7
CDR3aa: CASSLGGQGYEQYF
CDR3nt: TGTGCCAGCAGCTTAGGGGGACAGGGCTACGAGCAGTACTTC

d_gene: -
v_gene: TRBV11-1
abundance: once
j_gene: TRBJ2-2
CDR3aa: CASSFGQFTGELFF
CDR3nt: TGTGCCAGCAGCTTCGGACAGTTCACCGGGGAGCTGTTTTTT

d_gene: -
v_gene: TRBV27
abundance: -
j_gene: TRBJ1-5
CDR3aa: CASSSIIRGQPQHF
CDR3nt: TGTGCCAGCAGTTCTATTATTCGGGGGCAGCCCCAGCATTTT

d_gene: TRBD1
v_gene: TRBV5-1
abundance: few
j_gene: TRBJ2-6
CDR3aa: CASSSGQAGANVLTF
CDR3nt: TGCGCCAGCAGCTCGGGACAGGCTGGGGCCAACGTCCTGACTTTC

d_gene: TRBD1
v_gene: TRBV5-1
abundance: -
j_gene: TRBJ2-7
CDR3aa: CASAVRQGAYEQYF
CDR3nt: TGCGCCAGCGCCGTCCGACAGGGGGCCTACGAGCAGTACTTC

d_gene: -
v_gene: TRBV7-9
abundance: -
j_gene: TRBJ2-7
CDR3aa: CASSVDQVSEYF
CDR3nt: TGTGCCAGCAGCGTGGATCAGGTCTCGGAGTACTTC

d_gene: TRBD1
v_gene: TRBV27
abundance: -
j_gene: TRBJ2-7
CDR3aa: CASSEYPPTGAEQYF
CDR3nt: TGTGCCAGCAGCGAATACCCCCCCACAGGGGCCGAGCAGTACTTC

d_gene: -
v_gene: TRBV5-1
abundance: -
j_gene: TRBJ1-1
CDR3aa: CASSLQGDTEAFF
CDR3nt: TGCGCCAGCAGCTTACAGGGTGACACTGAAGCTTTCTTT

d_gene: -
v_gene: TRBV27
abundance: -
j_gene: TRBJ2-1
CDR3aa: CASSSRYNEQFF
CDR3nt: TGTGCCAGCAGTTCACGATACAATGAGCAGTTCTTC

d_gene: TRBD2
v_gene: TRBV7-9
abundance: -
j_gene: TRBJ2-1
CDR3aa: CASSLSGSLAAPANEQFF
CDR3nt: TGTGCCAGCAGCTTATCGGGTAGTCTAGCGGCCCCGGCGAATGAGCAGTTCTTC

d_gene: -
v_gene: TRBV19
abundance: many
j_gene: TRBJ1-1
CDR3aa: CASSKPSAPNTEAFF
CDR3nt: TGTGCCAGTAGTAAGCCGTCAGCGCCGAACACTGAAGCTTTCTTT

d_gene: -
v_gene: TRBV9
abundance: -
j_gene: TRBJ1-1
CDR3aa: CASSVGRMNTEAFF
CDR3nt: TGTGCCAGCAGCGTAGGGCGTATGAACACTGAAGCTTTCTTT

d_gene: TRBD1
v_gene: TRBV29-1
abundance: -
j_gene: TRBJ1-5
CDR3aa: CSGGQGGDQPQHF
CDR3nt: TGCAGCGGGGGACAGGGAGGGGATCAGCCCCAGCATTTT

d_gene: -
v_gene: TRBV4-1
abundance: -
j_gene: TRBJ2-2
CDR3aa: CASSQAPPGELFF
CDR3nt: TGCGCCAGCAGCCAGGCTCCTCCCGGGGAGCTGTTTTTT

d_gene: TRBD2
v_gene: TRBV10-3
abundance: -
j_gene: TRBJ2-1
CDR3aa: CAISGSPGGNNEQFF
CDR3nt: TGTGCCATCAGTGGGTCTCCGGGAGGGAACAATGAGCAGTTCTTC

d_gene: -
v_gene: TRBV5-1
abundance: -
j_gene: TRBJ1-1
CDR3aa: CASSLGTEGTEAFF
CDR3nt: TGCGCCAGCAGCTTGGGAACCGAGGGCACTGAAGCTTTCTTT

d_gene: TRBD2
v_gene: TRBV7-2
abundance: -
j_gene: TRBJ2-5
CDR3aa: CASSLAQGTSGLWAQYF
CDR3nt: TGTGCCAGCAGCTTAGCGCAGGGGACTAGCGGCCTTTGGGCCCAGTACTTC

d_gene: -
v_gene: TRBV18
abundance: -
j_gene: TRBJ2-2
CDR3aa: CASSAGTAGGGELFF
CDR3nt: TGTGCCAGCTCAGCCGGGACTGCCGGGGGCGGGGAGCTGTTTTTT

d_gene: -
v_gene: TRBV28
abundance: -
j_gene: TRBJ1-3
CDR3aa: CASSRPPPGNTIYF
CDR3nt: TGTGCCAGCAGTCGACCCCCGCCTGGAAACACCATATATTTT

d_gene: -
v_gene: TRBV6-5
abundance: -
j_gene: TRBJ2-3
CDR3aa: CATISGSTDTQYF
CDR3nt: TGTGCCACCATATCAGGGAGCACAGATACGCAGTATTTT

d_gene: -
v_gene: TRBV6-1
abundance: many
j_gene: TRBJ2-7
CDR3aa: CASSEFYEQYF
CDR3nt: TGTGCCAGCAGTGAATTTTACGAGCAGTACTTC

d_gene: -
v_gene: TRBV28
abundance: -
j_gene: TRBJ2-7
CDR3aa: CASSLEIGVIGDEQYF
CDR3nt: TGTGCCAGCAGTTTAGAGATTGGGGTGATTGGGGACGAGCAGTACTTC

d_gene: -
v_gene: TRBV2
abundance: -
j_gene: TRBJ2-1
CDR3aa: CASRRSAGPGYNEQFF
CDR3nt: TGTGCCAGCAGACGTTCGGCGGGACCCGGCTACAATGAGCAGTTCTTC

d_gene: -
v_gene: TRBV20-1
abundance: -
j_gene: TRBJ2-7
CDR3aa: CSASRDHEQYF
CDR3nt: TGCAGTGCTAGCAGGGACCACGAGCAGTACTTC

d_gene: -
v_gene: TRBV2
abundance: -
j_gene: TRBJ2-7
CDR3aa: CASRPGRSSYEQYF
CDR3nt: TGTGCCAGCCGACCTGGGAGGAGCTCCTACGAGCAGTACTTC

d_gene: -
v_gene: TRBV7-9
abundance: -
j_gene: TRBJ2-5
CDR3aa: CASRKMGAEETQYF
CDR3nt: TGTGCCAGTCGCAAAATGGGGGCGGAGGAGACCCAGTACTTC

d_gene: TRBD2
v_gene: TRBV10-3
abundance: -
j_gene: TRBJ2-7
CDR3aa: CASRLAGAYEQYF
CDR3nt: TGTGCCAGTCGACTAGCGGGTGCCTACGAGCAGTACTTC

d_gene: -
v_gene: TRBV1
abundance: few
j_gene: TRBJ2-7
CDR3aa: CTSSQDRRREGPYEQYF
CDR3nt: TGCACCAGCAGCCAAGATAGGAGGCGGGAGGGCCCCTACGAGCAGTACTTC

d_gene: TRBD1
v_gene: TRBV6-5
abundance: once
j_gene: TRBJ2-7
CDR3aa: CASSRTGTGDYEQYF
CDR3nt: TGTGCCAGCAGCCGCACGGGGACAGGGGACTACGAGCAGTACTTC

d_gene: -
v_gene: TRBV5-4
abundance: -
j_gene: TRBJ1-4
CDR3aa: CASSPRGEGLGEKLFF
CDR3nt: TGTGCCAGCAGCCCCAGGGGAGAGGGGCTAGGTGAAAAACTGTTTTTT

d_gene: TRBD1
v_gene: TRBV5-6
abundance: -
j_gene: TRBJ2-7
CDR3aa: CASSGRQGFDEQYF
CDR3nt: TGTGCCAGCAGCGGCCGACAGGGTTTCGACGAGCAGTACTTC

d_gene: -
v_gene: TRBV19
abundance: -
j_gene: TRBJ2-2
CDR3aa: CASSRPGGDFGELFF
CDR3nt: TGTGCCAGTAGTCGACCAGGGGGGGATTTTGGGGAGCTGTTTTTT

d_gene: -
v_gene: TRBV29-1
abundance: -
j_gene: TRBJ2-5
CDR3aa: CSVDARGGETQYF
CDR3nt: TGCAGCGTTGATGCCAGGGGCGGCGAGACCCAGTACTTC

d_gene: TRBD1
v_gene: TRBV30
abundance: -
j_gene: TRBJ2-3
CDR3aa: CAWSAPRTGENTQYF
CDR3nt: TGTGCCTGGAGTGCACCCCGGACAGGGGAGAATACGCAGTATTTT

d_gene: -
v_gene: TRBV4-2
abundance: -
j_gene: TRBJ2-3
CDR3aa: CASSQVHLTSTDTQYF
CDR3nt: TGTGCCAGCAGCCAAGTCCACCTAACTAGCACAGATACGCAGTATTTT

d_gene: -
v_gene: TRBV2
abundance: -
j_gene: TRBJ1-1
CDR3aa: CASRTGLTEAFF
CDR3nt: TGTGCCAGCAGGACGGGGTTGACTGAAGCTTTCTTT

d_gene: -
v_gene: TRBV2
abundance: -
j_gene: TRBJ2-5
CDR3aa: CASSVQIQETQYF
CDR3nt: TGTGCCAGCAGTGTGCAGATCCAAGAGACCCAGTACTTC

d_gene: -
v_gene: TRBV7-2
abundance: -
j_gene: TRBJ1-3
CDR3aa: CASSLWGGNTIYF
CDR3nt: TGTGCCAGCAGCTTATGGGGAGGAAACACCATATATTTT

d_gene: -
v_gene: TRBV28
abundance: -
j_gene: TRBJ1-5
CDR3aa: CASSGEAGINQPQHF
CDR3nt: TGTGCCAGCAGTGGGGAGGCAGGGATCAATCAGCCCCAGCATTTT

d_gene: -
v_gene: TRBV28
abundance: -
j_gene: TRBJ2-7
CDR3aa: CASSLSGALGYEQYF
CDR3nt: TGTGCCAGCAGTTTATCGGGGGCCCTGGGGTACGAGCAGTACTTC

d_gene: -
v_gene: TRBV7-7
abundance: once
j_gene: TRBJ2-5
CDR3aa: CASSPRAGQETQYF
CDR3nt: TGTGCCAGCAGCCCTAGGGCAGGGCAAGAGACCCAGTACTTC

d_gene: -
v_gene: TRBV27
abundance: -
j_gene: TRBJ1-5
CDR3aa: CASRAAGANNQPQHF
CDR3nt: TGTGCCAGTCGAGCAGCGGGGGCGAACAATCAGCCCCAGCATTTT

d_gene: TRBD2
v_gene: TRBV6-5
abundance: -
j_gene: TRBJ2-7
CDR3aa: CASRGPGGEQYF
CDR3nt: TGTGCCAGCAGGGGGCCGGGAGGCGAGCAGTACTTC

d_gene: -
v_gene: TRBV7-9
abundance: -
j_gene: TRBJ2-5
CDR3aa: CASSLGSREETQYF
CDR3nt: TGTGCCAGCAGCTTAGGCTCCAGGGAAGAGACCCAGTACTTC

d_gene: -
v_gene: TRBV7-9
abundance: -
j_gene: TRBJ1-3
CDR3aa: CASSLGATGGNSGNTIYF
CDR3nt: TGTGCCAGCAGCTTAGGCGCGACAGGCGGCAACTCTGGAAACACCATATATTTT